The subject of this entry is one T cell receptor (beta chain). Its antigen is undetermined. Relative to the germline gene, one junction end is altered; a read error may explain this. TCRdb re-called the 5' RACE reads with MiXCR, one entry per CDR3 protein. This sample has 100,000 to 150,000 distinct CDR3 sequences, with 9.3% found just once. These data are taken from a study of CD8 T cells in ankylosing spondylitis. Study-wide points: Clones tied to disease were said to be significantly enriched in matched ankylosing spondylitis synovial fluid. Blood of patients with ankylosing spondylitis appeared to be characterized by a TCR beta motif of 8 or 9 highly homologous variants.

Germline loops: CDR1 DFQATT, CDR2 SNEGSKA (reference sequence). The CDR3 extends over 17 amino acids. This rearrangement joins TRBV20-1 to TRBJ2-7; 7 bases agree with TRBD2. The TCR originated in a male donor with ankylosing spondylitis or in good health (not recorded which). The sample taken for sequencing was blood, either unsorted or a sorted T cell fraction (not recorded which). The CDR3 loop reads CCARALGLAVESYEQYF. CDR3 bases: TGCTGTGCTAGAGCCTTAGGGCTAGCGGTAGAATCCTACGAGCAGTACTTC.